The clone carrying this T cell receptor beta chain was recorded only once. Its antigen is unknown. The data belong to a study of OX40 agonist ivuxolimab in advanced cancers. Study summary: Three patients, one with hepatocellular carcinoma and two with cutaneous melanoma, achieved partial responses.

Profiled with immunoSEQ multiplex PCR; TCRdb holds only in-frame clones, not every one. The data show 91,000 or so clones, approximately 84% seen once. General study points: In CD8+ T cells, expanded clones were on average more numerous than in CD4+.

Germline lookup yields CDR1 MNHNS and CDR2 SASEGT. The germline V and J ends were trimmed by 3 bases and 2 bases, with 11 bases remaining between them. The CDR3 is 14 amino acids. The input for sequencing was CD4+ or CD8+ T cells sorted from blood, taken in a trial of the OX40 agonist ivuxolimab. The clonotype was recovered from an adult with an advanced solid tumor such as melanoma, head and neck, liver or kidney cancer. The chain combines TRBV6-1 with TRBJ2-7; a possible D gene is TRBD2 (5 bases). The CDR3 coding sequence is TGTGCCAGCAGTGAGGGAGAGTCCCCCTACGAGCAGTACTTC. This sequence encodes CASSEGESPYEQYF.